These 2 T cell receptor beta chains were all obtained from the same sample, sequenced in a study of shared clonotypes between healthy human individuals. Measured with immunoSEQ multiplex PCR; TCRdb has only the in-frame clones, and not every one. The data contain fewer than 1 million clones, 90% to 97% of them singletons. Naive CD8 cells, CD45RO-negative and positively selected for CCR7, excluded terminally differentiated effector memory CD45RA+ cells. Sequenced material: naive CD8+ T cells sorted from blood. The receptors come from a man aged 30-40 years in good health.

The chain carries TRBV6-5 and TRBJ1-5; 7 bases match TRBD1. This CDR3 is built from 13 residues. CDR1 and CDR2 from the germline V gene are MNHEY and SVGAGI. With 1 base clipped from V and 11 bases from J, the junction kept 5 bases outside the gene matches. CDR3 residues: CASSYYRQGTQHF. The CDR3 DNA is TGTGCCAGCAGTTACTACCGACAGGGCACCCAGCATTTT.

CDR3 residues: CASNFEAGDPGELFF. The CDR3 DNA is TGTGCCAGCAACTTTGAGGCTGGTGATCCCGGGGAGCTGTTTTTT. The chain combines TRBV7-3 with TRBJ2-2; no firm D call. Trimming removed 7 bases at V and 6 bases at J, with 18 bases between. The CDR3 runs 15 residues. Per germline, CDR1 SGHTA and CDR2 FQGTGA.